This T cell receptor beta chain was observed in a study of identical twins. Notes on the study in general: Invariant populations such as MAIT and iNKT cells could partly muddle zero-insertion analyses.

The CDR3 sequence is 15 residues long. From germline, CDR1 is MNHNY and CDR2 SVGAGI (reference sequence). V gave up 2 bases and J gave up 8 bases, with 15 bases separating them. MiXCR was run by TCRdb on the 5' RACE reads, yielding one entry per CDR3 protein. The sample carries around 1.7 million distinct CDR3 sequences, about 32% recorded once. In the case of this clonotype: Its antigen is still unknown.

Sample: cord blood. This sequence originates from a newborn girl in good health. The chain joins TRBV6-6 to TRBJ1-4, with D possibly matching TRBD1 (6 bases). In DNA, the CDR3 is TGTGCCAGCAGTTACAGTGGGGGCACGAAGGAAAAACTGTTTTTT. Protein: CASSYSGGTKEKLFF.